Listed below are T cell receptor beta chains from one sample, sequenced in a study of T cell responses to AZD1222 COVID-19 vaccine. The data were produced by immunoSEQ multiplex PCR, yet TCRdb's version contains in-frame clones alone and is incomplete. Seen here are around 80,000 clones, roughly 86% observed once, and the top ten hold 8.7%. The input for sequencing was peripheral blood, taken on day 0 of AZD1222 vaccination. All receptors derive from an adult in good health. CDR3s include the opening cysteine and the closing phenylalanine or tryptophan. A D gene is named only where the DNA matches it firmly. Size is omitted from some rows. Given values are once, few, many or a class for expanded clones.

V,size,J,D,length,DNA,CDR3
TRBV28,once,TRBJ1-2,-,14,TGTGCCAGCAGTACCTCACTTCAGGGGTATGGCTACACCTTC,CASSTSLQGYGYTF
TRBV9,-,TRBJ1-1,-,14,TGTGCCAGCAGCTTTATACCGGGACAAGATGAAGCTTTCTTT,CASSFIPGQDEAFF
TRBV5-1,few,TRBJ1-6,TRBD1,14,TGCGCCAGCAGCTTGACAGGGGCTGATTCACCCCTCCACTTT,CASSLTGADSPLHF
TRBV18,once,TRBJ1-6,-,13,TGTGCCAGCTCACCACACACGGATTCACCCCTCCACTTT,CASSPHTDSPLHF
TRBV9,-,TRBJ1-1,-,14,TGTGCCAGCAGCGGGAAGGGGACAACCACTGAAGCTTTCTTT,CASSGKGTTTEAFF
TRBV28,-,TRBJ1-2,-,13,TGTGCCAGCAGCCCGGACCCCTGGGATGGCTACACCTTC,CASSPDPWDGYTF
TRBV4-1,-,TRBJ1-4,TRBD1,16,TGCGCCAGCAGCCAACCCACAAGGGACAGGATGAAAAAACTGTTTTTT,CASSQPTRDRMKKLFF
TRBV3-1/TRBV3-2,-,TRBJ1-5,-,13,TGTGCCAGCAGCGAAGTAGGGAATCAGCCCCAGCATTTT,CASSEVGNQPQHF
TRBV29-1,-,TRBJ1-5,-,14,TGCAGCGTTGTAGCGGGGGATAGCAATCAGCCCCAGCATTTT,CSVVAGDSNQPQHF
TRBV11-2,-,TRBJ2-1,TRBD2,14,TGTGCCAGCAGCTTAGCACTAGCGGGGAATGAGCAGTTCTTC,CASSLALAGNEQFF
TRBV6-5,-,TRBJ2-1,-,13,TGTGCCAGCAGTTGGGGGGAGAGAAATGAGCAGTTCTTC,CASSWGERNEQFF
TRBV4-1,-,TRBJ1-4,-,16,TGCGCCAGCAGCCAAGGAGGAGGTCGGACTAATGAAAAACTGTTTTTT,CASSQGGGRTNEKLFF
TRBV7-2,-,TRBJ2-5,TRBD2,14,TGTGCCAGCAGCGGTAGAGCGGGACAAGAGACCCAGTACTTC,CASSGRAGQETQYF
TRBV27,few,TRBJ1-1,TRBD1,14,TGTGCCAGCAGTTTAGGGGGACAGGTATCTGAAGCTTTCTTT,CASSLGGQVSEAFF
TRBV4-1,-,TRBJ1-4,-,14,TGCGCCAGCAGAACGGGCCCACTAAATGAAAAACTGTTTTTT,CASRTGPLNEKLFF
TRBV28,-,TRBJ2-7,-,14,TGTGCCAGCAGTTTAAGGGCGCCACCCTACGAGCAGTACTTC,CASSLRAPPYEQYF
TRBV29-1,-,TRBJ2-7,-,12,TGCAGCGTTGAACTACAGGACTACGAGCAGTACTTC,CSVELQDYEQYF
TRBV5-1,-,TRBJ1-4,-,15,TGCGCCAGCAGCTTGCTGGGCAGAGAAGATGAAAAACTGTTTTTT,CASSLLGREDEKLFF
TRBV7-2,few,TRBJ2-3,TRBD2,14,TGTGCCAGCAGCTTAGAGCGGGGTAGAGATACGCAGTATTTT,CASSLERGRDTQYF
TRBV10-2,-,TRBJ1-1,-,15,TGCGCCAGCAGAGACCATAGGGGCTGGAACACTGAAGCTTTCTTT,CASRDHRGWNTEAFF
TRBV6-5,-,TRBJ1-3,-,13,TGTGCCAGCAGAAGAACGGATGGAAACACCATATATTTT,CASRRTDGNTIYF
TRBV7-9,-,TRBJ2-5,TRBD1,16,TGTGCCAGCAGCTTAGAGGACAGGGGGCCCCAAGAGACCCAGTACTTC,CASSLEDRGPQETQYF
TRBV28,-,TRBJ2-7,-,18,TGTGCCAGCAGTTTATGGGGCAGATTCCAAACGAGCTCCTACGAGCAGTACTTC,CASSLWGRFQTSSYEQYF
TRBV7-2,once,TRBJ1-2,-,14,TGTGCCAGCAGCCCACGACGAGGGGGCTATGGCTACACCTTC,CASSPRRGGYGYTF
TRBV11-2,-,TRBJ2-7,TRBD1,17,TGTGCCAGCAGCACCCTGCTGACAGGGGGCGCGACTCGGGAGCAGTACTTC,CASSTLLTGGATREQYF
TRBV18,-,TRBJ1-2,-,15,TGTGCCAGCTCACCACCGGGATCTGCTAACTATGGCTACACCTTC,CASSPPGSANYGYTF
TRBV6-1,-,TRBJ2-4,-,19,TGTGCCAGCAGTGAATATTGGGGGTCCCCCCTAGGCGCCAAAAACATTCAGTACTTC,CASSEYWGSPLGAKNIQYF
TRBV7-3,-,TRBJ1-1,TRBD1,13,TGTGCCAGCAGCTTTAACAGGGGGCCTGAAGCTTTCTTT,CASSFNRGPEAFF
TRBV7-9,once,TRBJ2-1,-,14,TGTGCCAGCAGCTTAGGGAGGACGGAGAATGAGCAGTTCTTC,CASSLGRTENEQFF
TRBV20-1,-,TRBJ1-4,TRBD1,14,TGCAGTGCTAGTTTGGGACAGGGGAATGAAAAACTGTTTTTT,CSASLGQGNEKLFF
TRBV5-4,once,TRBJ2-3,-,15,TGTGCCAGCAGCTCACGGAAGGGGGTCACAGATACGCAGTATTTT,CASSSRKGVTDTQYF
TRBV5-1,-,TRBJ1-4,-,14,TGCGCCAGCAGCTTTTTGGGGGTTAATGAAAAACTGTTTTTT,CASSFLGVNEKLFF
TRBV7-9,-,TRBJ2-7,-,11,TGTGCCAGCAGCCAAGTGGCATCTCAGTACTTC,CASSQVASQYF
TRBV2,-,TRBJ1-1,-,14,TGTGCCAGCAGTGAATTGGGGCCGGGGACTGAAGCTTTCTTT,CASSELGPGTEAFF
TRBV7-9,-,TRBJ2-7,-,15,TGTGCCAGCAGCTTGGCCCTATTTAACATGGGGGAGCAGTACTTC,CASSLALFNMGEQYF
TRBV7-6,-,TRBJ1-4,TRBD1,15,TGTGCCAGCAGCTTAGGACAGGGCCCTAATGAAAAACTGTTTTTT,CASSLGQGPNEKLFF
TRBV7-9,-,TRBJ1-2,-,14,TGTGCCAGCAGCTTAAGTGGCGGAGGGGATGGCTACACCTTC,CASSLSGGGDGYTF
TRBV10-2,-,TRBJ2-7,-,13,TGCGCCAGCAGTCCTCAGGGGTGGTACGAGCAGTACTTC,CASSPQGWYEQYF